One sample yielded the 6 T cell receptor beta chains listed below, sequenced in a study of T cell repertoires in cytomegalovirus infection. TCRdb re-derived calls from the reads in MiXCR, one entry per CDR3 protein. The sample has approximately 130,000 distinct CDR3 sequences, 20% to 30% seen once. Antigens for these TCRs are unknown. Sequencing was performed on PBMCs, sequenced either directly or after in vitro stimulation (not recorded which). The origin of the receptors is a human donor in good health (CMV status not recorded). Some clones in this sample may be carry-over from other donors' samples.

The sample holds a few counts of this clonotype. The CDR3 region has the DNA TGTGCCAGTAGTATAATCGGGGGGCGCGGCACTGAAGCTTTCTTT. Protein product: CASSIIGGRGTEAFF. This sequence joins TRBV19 and TRBJ1-1; a possible D gene is TRBD1 (6 bases). From germline, CDR1 is LNHDA and CDR2 SQIVND (reference sequence). Trimming took off 2 bases at V and 4 bases at J, with 14 bases between the two ends. This CDR3 spans 15 amino acids.

The rearrangement joins TRBV27 to TRBJ2-3, with TRBD2 matching over 12 bases. V lost 8 bases and J lost 0; bases outside the gene matches: 6. From germline, CDR1 is MNHEY and CDR2 SMNVEV (reference sequence). This CDR3 is built from 16 residues. Here the CDR3 reads CASSRTSGISTDTQYF. The CDR3 bases are TGTGCCAGCTCCCGGACTAGCGGGATTAGCACAGATACGCAGTATTTT.

Here the CDR3 reads CASSDNRAYEQYF. CDR3 DNA: TGTGCCAGCAGTGATAACAGGGCCTACGAGCAGTACTTC. The chain employs TRBV2 and TRBJ2-7, with TRBD1 as a possible D gene (6 bases). Germline CDR1 SNHLY, CDR2 FYNNEI. The CDR3 has 13 residues. Trimming removed 3 bases from V and 2 bases from J, with 8 bases in between.

The rearrangement joins TRBV18 to TRBJ1-2; TRBD1 aligns across 7 bases. CDR1 KGHSH and CDR2 LQKENI come from the germline V gene. This CDR3 comprises 15 residues. With 5 bases clipped from V and 6 bases from J, the junction kept 12 bases outside the gene matches. The CDR3 DNA follows: TGTGCCAGCTCATCAAAAGGACAGGCCGGGGATGGCTACACCTTC. It codes for CASSSKGQAGDGYTF.

This clonotype was seen repeatedly, ten times or more. The V and J genes are TRBV6-1 and TRBJ2-3, with a possible D match to TRBD2 (6 bases). The V and J ends lost 6 bases and 0 bases respectively, with 10 bases between them. CDR3 length: 14 amino acids. Germline V gives CDR1 MNHNS, CDR2 SASEGT. The CDR3, as DNA: TGTGCCAGCAGAACGAGCGGGAGCACAGATACGCAGTATTTT. Protein: CASRTSGSTDTQYF.

This rearrangement joins TRBV28 to TRBJ1-1, with D possibly TRBD1 on 5 matching bases. Trimming stripped 5 bases from V and 8 bases from J, with 21 bases between. CDR1 and CDR2 (germline): MDHEN, SYDVKM. The CDR3 spans 15 residues. Here the CDR3 DNA reads TGTGCCAGCAGTCCCGGGGACGCGGGGCCCTTCGAAGCTTTCTTT. It is translated as CASSPGDAGPFEAFF.